These T cell receptor beta chains were read from a single sample in a study of CXCR3-negative and CXCR3-positive naive CD8 T cells. TCRdb reprocessed the 5' RACE reads, with one entry per CDR3 protein and no DNA. The sample holds over 5,000 distinct CDR3 sequences. Sequenced sample: naive CXCR3+ CD8+ T cells from blood. These receptors were obtained from a human donor in good health. Some clones in this sample may be carry-over from other donors' samples. The CDR3 runs from the conserved cysteine through the conserved F or W. Part of the rows lack a size; the others show once, few, many or a class for expanded clones.

>14|medium-sized|TRBJ2-7|TRBV20-1
CSATTGDLSYEQYF
>20|NA|TRBJ2-1|TRBV20-1
CSARSLPGLAEAVSYNEQFF
>14|medium-sized|TRBJ1-6|TRBV25-1
CASTQKRANSPLHF
>13|medium-sized|TRBJ2-1|TRBV7-6
CASSLSTLDEQFF
>14|medium-sized|TRBJ2-1|TRBV29-1
CSSPTGHSYNEQFF
>16|NA|TRBJ1-4|TRBV29-1
CSVEAGQTIDNEKLFF
>15|NA|TRBJ1-1|TRBV7-9
CASSPPRGTDTEAFF
>13|NA|TRBJ1-1|TRBV20-1
CSARGRTGSEAFF
>12|NA|TRBJ1-1|TRBV12-5
CASGLVTLEAFF
>13|medium-sized|TRBJ2-7|TRBV18
CASSPPDSYEQYF
>14|NA|TRBJ2-7|TRBV29-1
CSVERAGGFGEQYF
>14|medium-sized|TRBJ2-7|TRBV7-6
CASSLGESSYEQYF
>11|NA|TRBJ1-1|TRBV29-1
CSVDRGTEAFF